The T cell receptor beta chain under discussion was sequenced for a study of blood T cell repertoires in COVID-19. Study-level information: Collection of acute and convalescent COVID-19 samples took place in the United States, Italy and Spain. The cDNA or gDNA used as material had been derived from T cells, B-cell-depleted T cells, or PBMCs.

In the original workflow: The authors estimated nucleated cell counts from reference gene primer amplification. Some clones are missing from TCRdb's copy, which holds only in-frame ones; the method was immunoSEQ multiplex PCR. V, J and clone size derive from that table, while D and trimming were established from the DNA sequence. The sample has some 51,000 clones; 88% are singletons. The length of the CDR3 is 16 residues. V lost 3 bases and J lost 4; bases outside the gene matches: 9. The V gene's germline CDR1 is SGHRS and CDR2 YFSETQ. This receptor was obtained from a man in his fifties or sixties with active COVID-19. The chain uses TRBV5-1 and TRBJ1-3; 8 bases fit TRBD1. Source material: peripheral blood. The CDR3 region is CASSSGQGTWGNTIYF. The CDR3 bases are TGCGCCAGCAGCTCCGGACAGGGAACATGGGGAAACACCATATATTTT.